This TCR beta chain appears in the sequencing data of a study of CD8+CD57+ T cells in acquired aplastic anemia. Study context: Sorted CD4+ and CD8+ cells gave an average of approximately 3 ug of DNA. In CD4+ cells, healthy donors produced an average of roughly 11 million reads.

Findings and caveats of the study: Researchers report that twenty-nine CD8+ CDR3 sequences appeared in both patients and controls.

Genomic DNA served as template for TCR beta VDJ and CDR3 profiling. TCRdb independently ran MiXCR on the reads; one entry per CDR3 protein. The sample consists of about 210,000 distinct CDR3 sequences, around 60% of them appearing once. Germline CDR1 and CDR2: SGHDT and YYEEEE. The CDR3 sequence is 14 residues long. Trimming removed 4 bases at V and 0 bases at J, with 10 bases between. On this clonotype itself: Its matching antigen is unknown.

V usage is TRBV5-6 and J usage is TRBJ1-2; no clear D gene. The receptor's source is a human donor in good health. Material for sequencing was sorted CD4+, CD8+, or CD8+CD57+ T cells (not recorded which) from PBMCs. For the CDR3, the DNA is TGTGCCAGCAGCCCGGAGGGAACTAACTATGGCTACACCTTC. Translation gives CASSPEGTNYGYTF.